The next 28 T cell receptor beta chains were all read from a single sample in a study of control samples from healthy donors and cancer patients. Method: immunoSEQ multiplex PCR; TCRdb's copy keeps in-frame clones and lacks some. The table includes roughly 400,000 clones, approximately 92% detected once. Sequenced input: PBMCs. The origin of the receptors is a man between 40 and 49 years old with head and neck cancer.

The chain links TRBV6-5 to TRBJ1-2; D remains unclear. Germline values: CDR1 MNHEY, CDR2 SVGAGI. Trimming removed 0 bases from V and 3 bases from J, with 8 bases in between. This CDR3 contains 14 residues. CDR3 region: CASSYSGIHYGYTF. The CDR3 bases are TGTGCCAGCAGTTACTCCGGGATCCACTATGGCTACACCTTC.

This chain joins TRBV5-1 and TRBJ1-3; tentative D call: TRBD1 (5 bases). V was shortened by 4 bases and J by 1 base, with 12 bases between the two germline ends. Per germline, CDR1 SGHRS and CDR2 YFSETQ. The CDR3 is 15 amino acids. As DNA, the CDR3 is TGCGCCAGCAGCAAGGGGACCGAATCTGGAAACACCATATATTTT. This translates into CASSKGTESGNTIYF.

V and J are TRBV5-4 and TRBJ1-2, with no clear D. Germline loops: CDR1 SGHNT, CDR2 YYREEE (reference sequence). The CDR3 is made up of 15 amino acids. Trimming pared 0 bases from V and 0 bases from J, leaving 9 bases between. CDR3 loop: CASSLGQNPNYGYTF. The CDR3 nucleotides are TGTGCCAGCAGCTTGGGGCAGAATCCTAACTATGGCTACACCTTC. The complete variable domain, with remaining parts taken from reference TRBV5-4 and TRBJ1-2, reads ETGVTQSPTHLIKTRGQQVTLRCSSQSGHNTVSWYQQALGQGPQFIFQYYREEENGRGNFPPRFSGLQFPNYSSELNVNALELDDSALYLCASSLGQNPNYGYTFGSGTRLTVV.

V and J are TRBV5-1 and TRBJ1-2; D gene uncertain. Trimming pared 4 bases from V and 7 bases from J, leaving 14 bases between. Germline CDR1 and CDR2: SGHRS and YFSETQ. CDR3 length: 13 residues. The CDR3 here is CASSPSDTRGYTF. DNA for the CDR3: TGCGCCAGCAGCCCAAGCGATACACGTGGCTACACCTTC.

The V call is TRBV24-1, the J call TRBJ2-2; D unclear. This CDR3 region has 15 residues. CDR1 is KGHDR, CDR2 SFDVKD, per germline. Trimming pared 0 bases from V and 5 bases from J, leaving 9 bases between. The CDR3 DNA follows: TGTGCCACCAGTGATTTGAAACTGAGGACCGGGGAGCTGTTTTTT. Translated: CATSDLKLRTGELFF.

The V call is TRBV11-2, the J call TRBJ2-5, with 9 bases matching TRBD1. This CDR3 contains 14 residues. Trimming at V came to 3 bases and at J to 4 bases, leaving 3 bases not matched to a gene. Germline-derived CDR1 and CDR2 are SGHAT and FQNNGV. The CDR3 protein is CASSFQTGGETQYF. The CDR3, as DNA: TGTGCCAGCAGCTTCCAGACAGGGGGAGAGACCCAGTACTTC.

In its sample, this clone was seen a few times. The chain links TRBV25-1 to TRBJ1-1, with D maybe TRBD1 (6 bases). Looked up from germline, CDR1 is MGHDK and CDR2 is SYGVNS. Trimming cost V 6 bases and J 1 base, with 15 bases left between them. The CDR3 covers 15 residues. The CDR3 here is CASSTIYRENTEAFF. For the CDR3, the DNA is TGTGCCAGCAGCACAATTTACAGGGAGAACACTGAAGCTTTCTTT. The full variable domain, completed using reference TRBV25-1 and TRBJ1-1, is EADIYQTPRYLVIGTGKKITLECSQTMGHDKMYWYQQDPGMELHLIHYSYGVNSTEKGDLSSESTVSRIRTEHFPLTLESARPSHTSQYLCASSTIYRENTEAFFGQGTRLTVV.

The genes are TRBV14 and TRBJ2-7, with 7 bases fitting TRBD1. V was clipped by 4 bases and J by 3 bases; unmatched bases: 9. Germline CDR1 SGHDN, CDR2 FVKESK. The CDR3 runs to 15 residues. DNA for the CDR3: TGTGCCAGCAGCCCTTTATTGGGACAGCGCTACGAGCAGTACTTC. Translated, it gives CASSPLLGQRYEQYF.

The rearrangement joins TRBV6-5 to TRBJ2-1; a weak D match, TRBD1 (5 bases). Deletions cut 6 bases from V and 8 bases from J, with 17 bases between. CDR1 and CDR2 from the germline V gene are MNHEY and SVGAGI. This CDR3 spans 14 amino acids. DNA of the CDR3: TGTGCCAGCAGATCTGGGGCCATCGGCGATGAGCAGTTCTTC. Amino acids: CASRSGAIGDEQFF.

The chain uses TRBV5-1 and TRBJ2-3, with 8 bases identical to TRBD1. V lost 2 bases and J lost 4; bases outside the gene matches: 12. CDR3 length: 17 amino acids. Germline V CDR1 and CDR2: SGHRS, YFSETQ. CDR3 region: CASSFAGGRGPADTQYF. The CDR3 region has the DNA TGCGCCAGCAGCTTCGCCGGTGGCAGGGGGCCGGCAGATACGCAGTATTTT.

A single count supports this clone. The chain couples TRBV12-3 or TRBV12-4 to TRBJ1-1; D not certain. The CDR3 loop spans 13 amino acids. V was shortened by 7 bases and J by 3 bases, with 12 bases between the two germline ends. Here the CDR3 DNA reads TGTGCCAGCACTCTGGGGAAGTACACTGAAGCTTTCTTT. It encodes CASTLGKYTEAFF.

The chain combines TRBV19 with TRBJ1-6; unclear D gene. V lost 4 bases to trimming and J lost 7 bases, with 8 bases between them. Germline V lookup: CDR1 LNHDA, CDR2 SQIVND (reference sequence). The CDR3 covers 13 residues. This CDR3 reads CASSNDGNSPLHF. The CDR3 nucleotides read TGTGCCAGTAGTAATGACGGCAATTCACCCCTCCACTTT.

The chain employs TRBV27 and TRBJ1-6; tentative D call: TRBD1 (5 bases). Germline assignment: CDR1 MNHEY and CDR2 SMNVEV (reference sequence). V was clipped by 8 bases and J by 8 bases, with 19 bases between them. The CDR3 is made up of 15 amino acids. The CDR3 reads CASGSPGTGHSPLHF. The CDR3 DNA is TGTGCCAGCGGATCCCCAGGGACCGGGCATTCACCCCTCCACTTT.

V is TRBV9 and J is TRBJ2-7; TRBD2 matches at 7 bases. Germline CDR1 reads SGDLS; CDR2 reads YYNGEE. There are 19 residues in the CDR3. V lost 6 bases, J lost 0 bases, and 21 bases stayed unmatched. CDR3: CASTGGGASGARSSYEQYF. CDR3 DNA sequence: TGTGCCAGCACGGGTGGTGGGGCTAGCGGAGCTAGGAGCTCCTACGAGCAGTACTTC.

The genes are TRBV24-1 and TRBJ2-1; D is tentatively TRBD1 or TRBD2 (5 bases each). The germline CDR1 and CDR2 sequences are KGHDR and SFDVKD. The V end was cut by 2 bases, the J end by 2 bases, with 12 bases between. The CDR3 has 16 residues. The CDR3 DNA follows: TGTGCCACCAGTGATTCCCGGGACCCCACCTACAATGAGCAGTTCTTC. It yields the protein CATSDSRDPTYNEQFF.

This clone was counted a few times. Other nucleotide sequences from this sample produce the same CDR3. This sequence joins TRBV3-1 (or the pseudogene TRBV3-2) and TRBJ2-7; D unclear. Germline CDR1 LGHDT, CDR2 YNNKEL (reference sequence). Trimming cost V 1 base and J 4 bases, with 5 bases left between them. This CDR3 spans 12 amino acids. The CDR3 loop reads CASSQGGYEQYF. The CDR3 nucleotides are TGTGCCAGCAGCCAAGGGGGATACGAGCAGTACTTC.

The chain couples TRBV4-3 to TRBJ2-1; D is ambiguous. CDR1 is LGHNA and CDR2 is YSLEER in the germline V gene. V was trimmed by 0 bases and J by 2 bases, leaving 11 bases between them. The CDR3 has 16 amino acids. The CDR3 nucleotides read TGCGCCAGCAGCCAAGAAGGGCACGGGCCCTACAATGAGCAGTTCTTC. It codes for CASSQEGHGPYNEQFF.

The V call is TRBV5-8, the J call TRBJ2-7; D is unclear. This CDR3 has 16 residues. The germline V gene has CDR1 SGHTS and CDR2 YDEGEE. V shed 3 bases and J shed 1 base, with 17 bases lying between them. For the CDR3, the DNA is TGTGCCAGCAGCTCTGGTAGAGGCCGCCGGTCCTACGAGCAGTACTTC. Residues: CASSSGRGRRSYEQYF.

The chain is built from TRBV11-2 and TRBJ2-2, with 8 bases identical to TRBD1. CDR1 is SGHAT, CDR2 FQNNGV, per germline. V lost 1 base to trimming and J lost 5 bases; unmatched junction nucleotides: 3. There are 15 residues in the CDR3. DNA for the CDR3: TGTGCCAGCAGCTTAGCTCAGGGGGCGACCGGGGAGCTGTTTTTT. This codes for CASSLAQGATGELFF. Filled out from reference TRBV11-2 and TRBJ2-2, the complete variable domain reads EAGVAQSPRYKIIEKRQSVAFWCNPISGHATLYWYQQILGQGPKLLIQFQNNGVVDDSQLPKDRFSAERLKGVDSTLKIQPAKLEDSAVYLCASSLAQGATGELFFGEGSRLTVL.

The chain joins TRBV12-3 or TRBV12-4 to TRBJ1-5; D uncertain. Trimming shortened V by 3 bases and J by 6 bases, and 9 bases separated the two germline ends. The CDR3 length is 13 residues. The DNA for the CDR3 is TGTGCCAGCAGTTTCTCTGGCCCTCAGCCCCAGCATTTT. Its translation is CASSFSGPQPQHF.

A remark on this clone: Other DNA sequences in the sample encode the same CDR3. The chain carries TRBV18 and TRBJ2-3; D is undetermined. The CDR3 consists of 14 residues. Per the germline V gene, CDR1 is KGHSH and CDR2 is LQKENI. Trimming removed 6 bases from V and 1 base from J, with 11 bases in between. CDR3 coding DNA: TGTGCCAGCTCTCCTGGTTTAGGCACAGATACGCAGTATTTT. Its protein is CASSPGLGTDTQYF. The whole variable domain, filled in from reference TRBV18 and TRBJ2-3, reads NAGVMQNPRHLVRRRGQEARLRCSPMKGHSHVYWYRQLPEEGLKFMVYLQKENIIDESGMPKERFSAEFPKEGPSILRIQQVVRGDSAAYFCASSPGLGTDTQYFGPGTRLTVL.

The CDR3 spells CATSDGDREASDEKLFF. In DNA, the CDR3 is TGTGCCACCAGTGACGGGGACAGAGAGGCTTCGGATGAAAAACTGTTTTTT. The chain couples TRBV24-1 to TRBJ1-4, with 7 nucleotides matching TRBD1. V shed 4 bases and J 6 bases; nucleotides not matched to a gene: 13. The V gene's germline CDR1 is KGHDR and CDR2 SFDVKD. The CDR3 runs to 17 residues.

The chain couples TRBV6-1 to TRBJ1-1; D gene unclear. V was pared by 3 bases and J by 0 bases, with 5 bases between. CDR1 is MNHNS and CDR2 is SASEGT in the germline V gene. CDR3 length: 13 residues. The CDR3 DNA is TGTGCCAGCAGTGATAACCTGAACACTGAAGCTTTCTTT. This gives the protein CASSDNLNTEAFF.

This clone is a singleton in its sample. J is TRBJ2-7 and V is TRBV15; maybe TRBD2 (5 bases). The V and J ends lost 2 bases and 9 bases respectively, with 17 bases between them. From germline, CDR1 is LNHNV and CDR2 YYDKDF (reference sequence). This CDR3 comprises 14 residues. The CDR3: CATSRRGPEGTQYF. As DNA, the CDR3 is TGTGCCACCAGCAGACGAGGGCCCGAAGGCACGCAGTACTTC.

The gene calls are TRBV6-6 and TRBJ1-4, with TRBD1 identical over 11 bases. Germline V gene sequence: CDR1 MNHNY, CDR2 SVGAGI (reference sequence). The trim removed 5 bases at V and 2 bases at J, leaving 7 bases unmatched. The CDR3 length is 17 residues. CDR3 region: CASSRDRGIVTNEKLFF. CDR3 nucleotides: TGTGCCAGCAGTCGGGACAGGGGGATTGTCACTAATGAAAAACTGTTTTTT.

The chain combines TRBV19 with TRBJ2-7; 11 positions agree with TRBD1. V was clipped by 5 bases and J by 2 bases; unmatched bases: 8. The germline gives CDR1 LNHDA, CDR2 SQIVND (reference sequence). The CDR3 spans 16 residues. In DNA, the CDR3 is TGTGCCAGTAGTGCCGGTCCGGGACAGGGGGCCTACGAGCAGTACTTC. It is translated as CASSAGPGQGAYEQYF. The variable domain in full, with the rest retrieved from reference TRBV19 and TRBJ2-7, is DGGITQSPKYLFRKEGQNVTLSCEQNLNHDAMYWYRQDPGQGLRLIYYSQIVNDFQKGDIAEGYSVSREKKESFPLTVTSAQKNPTAFYLCASSAGPGQGAYEQYFGPGTRLTVT.

The genes are TRBV5-1 and TRBJ2-3; 7 nucleotides match TRBD1. The germline V gene has CDR1 SGHRS and CDR2 YFSETQ. The CDR3 has 14 amino acids. Unmatched junction bases numbered 6, after V lost 3 bases and J lost 5 bases. The CDR3 here is CASSYRDSVDTQYF. Here the CDR3 DNA reads TGCGCCAGCAGCTACCGGGACAGTGTAGATACGCAGTATTTT.

The chain links TRBV4-1 to TRBJ2-5, with TRBD1 as a possible D gene (5 bases). This CDR3 has 16 residues. Trimming took off 1 base at V and 2 bases at J, with 14 bases between the two ends. Germline CDR1 and CDR2: MGHRA and YSYEKL. The CDR3 DNA sequence: TGCGCCAGCAGCCAAGGGTTGACAGCTTATCAAGAGACCCAGTACTTC. Its translation is CASSQGLTAYQETQYF.